The 17 T cell receptor beta chains below were found in one sample sequenced in a study of metastatic and nonmetastatic thyroid tumors. Not a single patient had been given any form of treatment at any point before undergoing thyroid surgery. MiXCR reprocessed the PCR reads for TCRdb. This table holds some 46,000 clones, 20% to 25% found once. Sequencing was carried out using blood. These receptors were taken from a male donor with papillary thyroid cancer or a benign thyroid nodule (not recorded which). Some clones in this sample may be carry-over from other donors' samples.

This clone was seen only once. The V and J genes are TRBV18 and TRBJ2-7; TRBD2 aligns across 8 bases. Trimming took 6 bases from V and 5 from J; bases not matched to a gene: 6. Germline CDR1 KGHSH, CDR2 LQKENI. This CDR3 is 13 amino acids long. The CDR3 sequence: CASSPGTSNEQYF. Written as DNA, the CDR3 is TGTGCCAGCTCTCCCGGGACTAGTAACGAGCAGTACTTC.

This clone was recorded a few times. The chain carries TRBV2 and TRBJ2-3; D is unclear. CDR3 length: 14 amino acids. The germline CDR1 and CDR2 sequences are SNHLY and FYNNEI. V dropped 6 bases and J dropped 6 bases, with 16 bases sitting between them. CDR3 sequence (DNA): TGTGCCAGCAGACTTTTAAACGGTGGGGATACGCAGTATTTT. Residues: CASRLLNGGDTQYF.

This clone was counted at least ten times. The rearrangement links TRBV28 to TRBJ1-2; D is perhaps TRBD1 (6 bases). With 3 bases removed from V and 6 bases from J, the gap between germline ends came to 8 bases. The CDR3 spans 12 residues. Looked up from germline, CDR1 is MDHEN and CDR2 is SYDVKM. DNA for the CDR3: TGTGCCAGCAGTTTTGCAGGGGATGGCTACACCTTC. It specifies CASSFAGDGYTF.

The J gene is TRBJ2-7, the V gene TRBV6-2 or TRBV6-3, with 15 bases identical to TRBD2. V was clipped by 6 bases and J by 3 bases; unmatched bases: 3. The CDR3 extends over 15 amino acids. Germline lookup yields CDR1 MNHEY and CDR2 SVGEGT. The CDR3 region has the DNA TGTGCCAGCAGAGGACTAGCGGGAGGGATCTACGAGCAGTACTTC. Protein: CASRGLAGGIYEQYF.

V gene TRBV12-3 or TRBV12-4 combines with J gene TRBJ2-1, with TRBD1 identical over 8 bases. This CDR3 region has 15 residues. Losses at the gene ends were 8 bases for V and 6 bases for J; bases not matched to a gene: 12. DNA of the CDR3: TGTGCCAGCTACTCCCCCAGGACAGGGATCAATGAGCAGTTCTTC. Amino acids: CASYSPRTGINEQFF.

This clone was picked up many times. This chain joins TRBV15 and TRBJ1-4; D uncertain. Trimming pared 0 bases from V and 15 bases from J, leaving 17 bases between. The CDR3 is 14 amino acids. Looked up from germline, CDR1 is LNHNV and CDR2 is YYDKDF (reference sequence). The chain's CDR3 is CATSRDGRGEGLFF. The CDR3 DNA reads as TGTGCCACCAGCAGAGATGGGCGGGGTGAAGGATTGTTTTTT.

This clone showed up just a few times. The chain joins TRBV4-1 to TRBJ1-5; D not certain. The V and J ends lost 0 bases and 1 base respectively, with 7 bases between them. This CDR3 has 15 amino acids. Germline assignment: CDR1 MGHRA and CDR2 YSYEKL. The CDR3 here is CASSQDGGSNQPQHF. CDR3 DNA sequence: TGCGCCAGCAGCCAAGATGGTGGGAGCAATCAGCCCCAGCATTTT.

In this sample, this clone turned up a few times. V usage is TRBV6-1 and J usage is TRBJ2-3; the D gene could be TRBD1 or TRBD2 (6 bases each). Trimming took off 6 bases at V and 3 bases at J, with 19 bases between the two ends. This CDR3 spans 16 amino acids. Germline loops: CDR1 MNHNS, CDR2 SASEGT. The CDR3 protein is CASSSEQGLRTDTQYF. CDR3 sequence (DNA): TGTGCCAGCAGCTCGGAACAGGGACTGAGAACAGATACGCAGTATTTT.

At least ten counts were recorded for this clone. CDR3 coding DNA: TGTGCCAGCAGACGACAGGGGGCGAACACCGGGGAGCTGTTTTTT. The encoded protein is CASRRQGANTGELFF. The V and J genes are TRBV2 and TRBJ2-2; 9 bases line up with TRBD1. Per germline, CDR1 SNHLY and CDR2 FYNNEI. The CDR3 spans 15 residues. Germline trimming cut 6 bases from V and 0 bases from J; bases unmatched to any gene: 2.

In this sample, this clone turned up a few times. The chain has TRBV24-1 and TRBJ2-7; D perhaps matches TRBD2 (6 bases). This CDR3 comprises 14 residues. V was shortened by 5 bases and J by 5 bases, with 15 bases between the two germline ends. Germline CDR1 reads KGHDR; CDR2 reads SFDVKD. CDR3 protein: CATSGGDGLDEQYF. The CDR3 bases are TGTGCCACCAGTGGGGGGGATGGTCTTGACGAGCAGTACTTC.

This clone occurred many times. V usage is TRBV24-1 and J usage is TRBJ2-1; 9 positions match TRBD2. Germline trimming cut 4 bases from V and 9 bases from J; bases unmatched to any gene: 9. The CDR3 length is 15 residues. CDR1 KGHDR and CDR2 SFDVKD come from the germline V gene. CDR3 sequence: CATSEAGGPGVEQFF. CDR3 DNA sequence: TGTGCCACCAGTGAGGCGGGAGGGCCAGGTGTTGAGCAGTTCTTC.

In its sample, this clone was seen many times. The rearrangement joins TRBV5-1 to TRBJ2-2, with 7 bases identical to TRBD1. The CDR3 spans 17 residues. V lost 2 bases to trimming and J lost 0 bases; unmatched junction nucleotides: 7. Germline V gives CDR1 SGHRS, CDR2 YFSETQ. The CDR3 region is CASSFARQGPNTGELFF. CDR3 nucleotides: TGCGCCAGCAGCTTCGCTCGACAGGGACCGAACACCGGGGAGCTGTTTTTT. The full variable domain, with the rest looked up from reference TRBV5-1 and TRBJ2-2, is KAGVTQTPRYLIKTRGQQVTLSCSPISGHRSVSWYQQTPGQGLQFLFEYFSETQRNKGNFPGRFSGRQFSNSRSEMNVSTLELGDSALYLCASSFARQGPNTGELFFGEGSRLTVL.

J is TRBJ1-4 and V is TRBV5-1; 7 bases are shared with TRBD1. With 2 bases clipped from V and 5 bases from J, the junction kept 9 bases outside the gene matches. This CDR3 is 16 amino acids long. Germline lookup yields CDR1 SGHRS and CDR2 YFSETQ. The CDR3 sequence: CASSFLLGQPNEKLFF. DNA for the CDR3: TGCGCCAGCAGCTTCCTTTTGGGACAGCCAAATGAAAAACTGTTTTTT.

There are many counts of this clone. The CDR3 loop is CASSYQLEGAGELFF. In DNA, the CDR3 is TGTGCCAGCAGTTACCAACTGGAAGGGGCCGGGGAGCTGTTTTTT. The rearrangement joins TRBV6-6 to TRBJ2-2; D possibly corresponds to TRBD1 (5 bases). Trimming stripped 2 bases from V and 6 bases from J, with 13 bases between. Germline CDR1 MNHNY, CDR2 SVGAGI (reference sequence). This CDR3 has 15 residues.

The table lists this clone with a few counts. The rearrangement uses TRBV12-3 or TRBV12-4 and TRBJ2-7, with D uncertain. The CDR3 length is 12 residues. V lost 3 bases, J lost 4 bases, and 7 bases lay in between. CDR3 sequence: CASSFVLYEQYF. The DNA of the CDR3 is TGTGCCAGCAGTTTTGTACTTTACGAGCAGTACTTC.

This clone has ten or more counts. The rearrangement links TRBV14 to TRBJ1-1; 7 bases fit TRBD1. CDR1 is SGHDN, CDR2 FVKESK, per germline. J lost 10 bases, V lost 4 bases, and 24 bases had no gene match. This CDR3 is built from 18 residues. DNA of the CDR3: TGTGCCAGCAGCCTCCCCCCGTCAGGGACAGACTTACCTGGGAGAGCTTTCTTT. Its protein product is CASSLPPSGTDLPGRAFF. The full variable domain, in which reference TRBV14 and TRBJ1-1 provide the parts outside the CDR3, is EAGVTQFPSHSVIEKGQTVTLRCDPISGHDNLYWYRRVMGKEIKFLLHFVKESKQDESGMPNNRFLAERTGGTYSTLKVQPAELEDSGVYFCASSLPPSGTDLPGRAFFGQGTRLTVV.

At least ten counts were recorded for this clone. The chain uses TRBV14 and TRBJ1-6; D unresolved. From germline, CDR1 is SGHDN and CDR2 FVKESK. Trimming took 3 bases from V and 4 from J, leaving 1 base between them. This CDR3 is 12 amino acids long. CDR3 DNA sequence: TGTGCCAGCAGCCAGTATAATTCACCCCTCCACTTT. This sequence encodes CASSQYNSPLHF.